A selection of T cell receptor beta chains follows, all from one sample in a study of T cells in Graves' hyperthyroidism and ophthalmopathy. TCRdb passed the multiplex PCR reads through MiXCR, listing each CDR3 protein once. The data contain about 300,000 distinct CDR3 sequences, around 19% of them seen just once; the ten biggest clones take up approximately 37%. Sequencing was performed on blood. All receptors derive from a man aged 50 or older with Graves' ophthalmopathy. CDR3s leave out the opening cysteine and the closing phenylalanine or tryptophan.

TRBV11-2	ASTFKGRQETQY
TRBV20-1	SAGRDRNQPQH
TRBV2	ASSVFQGLNTEAF
TRBV20-1	SALPGTGYYEQY
TRBV24-1	ATSDFASHRDNEQF
TRBV20-1	SATTGQVRTYEQY
TRBV14	ASSQSSPYGYT
TRBV12-3/TRBV12-4	ASSLGGRGTGELF
TRBV28	ASRGAGGDTQY
TRBV20-1	SAPSGTGAFTTQY
TRBV15	ATSLGRGGHGDEQY
TRBV7-7	ASSYRAGTGELF
TRBV7-2	ASSSTGSTNEKLS
TRBV12-3/TRBV12-4	ASSLGSGGRDTQY
TRBV18	ASSPPSRPDTQY
TRBV2	ASSEGTSGREKY
TRBV19	ASTNLRATGELF
TRBV11-3	ASSVQSVGDYEQY
TRBV5-6	ASSLGVQGNTEAF
TRBV5-1	ASSLLTSGQVYEQY
TRBV30	ASSIIVVGNTGELF
TRBV12-3/TRBV12-4	ASSLVDKELF
TRBV30	AWSVGLAGGGEF
TRBV28	ASSSPTSGSGNEQF
TRBV6-1	ASSDGGGRRAKNIQY
TRBV5-1	ASSLEVETQY
TRBV5-1	ASSRNSGSSDTQY
TRBV5-6	ASSLRSGETQY
TRBV20-1	SAAPGAPYEQY
TRBV28	ASSPALAGAYEQY
TRBV19	ASSMSGTGRVHQYEQY
TRBV28	ASTSPGHNQPQH